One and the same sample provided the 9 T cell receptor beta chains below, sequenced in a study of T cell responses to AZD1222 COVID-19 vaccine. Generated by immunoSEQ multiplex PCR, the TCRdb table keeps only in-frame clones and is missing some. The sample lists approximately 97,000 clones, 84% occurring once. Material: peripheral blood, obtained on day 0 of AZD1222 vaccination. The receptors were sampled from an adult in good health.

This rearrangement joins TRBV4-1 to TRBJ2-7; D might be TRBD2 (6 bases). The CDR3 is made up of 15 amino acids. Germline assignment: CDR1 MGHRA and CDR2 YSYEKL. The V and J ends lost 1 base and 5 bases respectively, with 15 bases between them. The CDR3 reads CASSQARREFDEQYF. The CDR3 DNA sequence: TGCGCCAGCAGCCAAGCGAGGAGGGAATTCGACGAGCAGTACTTC.

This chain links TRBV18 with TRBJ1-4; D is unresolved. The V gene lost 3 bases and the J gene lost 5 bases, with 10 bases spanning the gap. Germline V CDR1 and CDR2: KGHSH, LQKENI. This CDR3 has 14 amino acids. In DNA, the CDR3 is TGTGCCAGCTCACCGGGGATCGCGAATGAAAAACTGTTTTTT. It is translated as CASSPGIANEKLFF. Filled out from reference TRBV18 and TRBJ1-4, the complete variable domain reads NAGVMQNPRHLVRRRGQEARLRCSPMKGHSHVYWYRQLPEEGLKFMVYLQKENIIDESGMPKERFSAEFPKEGPSILRIQQVVRGDSAAYFCASSPGIANEKLFFGSGTQLSVL.

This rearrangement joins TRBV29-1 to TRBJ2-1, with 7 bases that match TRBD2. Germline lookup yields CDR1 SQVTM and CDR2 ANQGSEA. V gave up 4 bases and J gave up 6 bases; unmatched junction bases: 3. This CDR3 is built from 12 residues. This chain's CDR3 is CSVGRTSNEQFF. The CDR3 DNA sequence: TGCAGCGTTGGCCGGACTAGCAATGAGCAGTTCTTC.

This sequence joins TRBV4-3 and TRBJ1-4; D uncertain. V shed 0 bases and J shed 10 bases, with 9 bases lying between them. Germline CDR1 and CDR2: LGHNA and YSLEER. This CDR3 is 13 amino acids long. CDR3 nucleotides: TGCGCCAGCAGCCAAGATCAGTGGCGAAAACTGTTTTTT. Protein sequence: CASSQDQWRKLFF.

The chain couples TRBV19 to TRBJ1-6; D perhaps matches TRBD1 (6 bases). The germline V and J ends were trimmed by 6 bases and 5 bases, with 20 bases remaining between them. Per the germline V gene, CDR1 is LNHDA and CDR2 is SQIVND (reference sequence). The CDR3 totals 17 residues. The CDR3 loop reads CASSLKLRTANNSPLHF. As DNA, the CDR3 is TGTGCCAGTAGCCTCAAACTAAGGACAGCTAATAATTCACCCCTCCACTTT. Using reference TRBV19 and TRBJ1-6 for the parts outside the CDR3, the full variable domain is DGGITQSPKYLFRKEGQNVTLSCEQNLNHDAMYWYRQDPGQGLRLIYYSQIVNDFQKGDIAEGYSVSREKKESFPLTVTSAQKNPTAFYLCASSLKLRTANNSPLHFGNGTRLTVT.

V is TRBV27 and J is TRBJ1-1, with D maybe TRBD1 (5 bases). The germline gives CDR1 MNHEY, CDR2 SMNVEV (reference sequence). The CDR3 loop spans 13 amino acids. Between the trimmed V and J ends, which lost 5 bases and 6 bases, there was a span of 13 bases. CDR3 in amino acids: CASSTAWGAEAFF. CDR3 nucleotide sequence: TGTGCCAGCAGTACAGCCTGGGGCGCTGAAGCTTTCTTT.

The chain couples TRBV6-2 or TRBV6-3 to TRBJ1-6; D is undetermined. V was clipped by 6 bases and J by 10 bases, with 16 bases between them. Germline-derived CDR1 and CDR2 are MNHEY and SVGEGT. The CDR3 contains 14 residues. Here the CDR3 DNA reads TGTGCCAGCAGCCAACCGGGGTCGGGGTCACCCCTCCACTTT. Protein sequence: CASSQPGSGSPLHF.

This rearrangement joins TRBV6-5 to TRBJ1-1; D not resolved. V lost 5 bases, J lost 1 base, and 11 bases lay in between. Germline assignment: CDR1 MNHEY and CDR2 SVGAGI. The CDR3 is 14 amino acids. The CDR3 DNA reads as TGTGCCAGCAGTCCCCCGGGGAAGAACACTGAAGCTTTCTTT. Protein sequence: CASSPPGKNTEAFF.

CDR3 nucleotide sequence: TGTGCCGCGGCGGGACTAGCGGGAGGGCCGGACACCGGGGAGCTGTTTTTT. It is translated as CAAAGLAGGPDTGELFF. This chain links TRBV3-1 (or the pseudogene TRBV3-2) with TRBJ2-2; 16 bases align to TRBD2. J lost 3 bases, V lost 11 bases, and 9 bases had no gene match. Germline V gene sequence: CDR1 LGHDT, CDR2 YNNKEL (reference sequence). This CDR3 spans 17 amino acids.